This TCR beta chain was sequenced in a study of T cell responses to AZD1222 COVID-19 vaccine. Sequenced by immunoSEQ multiplex PCR; TCRdb stores in-frame clones only, minus some. This table holds 130,000 to 150,000 clones, 90% to 95% found once. The V and J ends lost 5 bases and 5 bases respectively, with 16 bases between them. There are 14 residues in the CDR3. Germline CDR1 reads SGHRS; CDR2 reads YFSETQ. The material was peripheral blood, obtained on day 0 of AZD1222 vaccination. J is TRBJ2-5 and V is TRBV5-1; a weak D match, TRBD2 (6 bases). The receptor's source is an adult in good health. The CDR3 sequence: CASSQRRVGETQYF. The CDR3 coding sequence is TGCGCCAGCAGTCAGAGGAGGGTTGGGGAGACCCAGTACTTC.